This T cell receptor (beta chain) was identified in a study of T cell responses to AZD1222 COVID-19 vaccine. V lost 3 bases, J lost 2 bases, and 10 bases stayed unmatched. CDR3 length: 16 residues. Study results and caveats: Elevations in Spike-specific TCR breadth and depth followed administration of two AZD1222 doses.

This clone was counted once. The antigen is unknown. Only in-frame clones appear in the TCRdb table, and some are missing; sequencing was by immunoSEQ multiplex PCR. The table lists some 110,000 clones, 86% of them singletons, with over 3% in the top ten. The chain joins TRBV5-3 to TRBJ2-7, with 8 positions matching TRBD2. TRBV5-3 is noted as an ORF with a role that remains uncertain. Material: peripheral blood, obtained 28 days after the second dose of the MenACWY control vaccine. The sequence derives from an adult who received the MenACWY meningococcal vaccine as a control. The CDR3 DNA sequence: TGTGCCAGAAGCTCACAAATAACTAGCGGAACCTACGAGCAGTACTTC. Protein sequence: CARSSQITSGTYEQYF.